These 2 T cell receptor beta chains were all obtained from the same sample, sequenced in a study of T cell repertoires in cytomegalovirus infection. Their recognized antigens are unknown. Each CDR3 protein gets one entry after TCRdb re-called the reads with MiXCR. Among about 920,000 distinct CDR3 sequences listed, approximately 31% were seen once. The starting material was cultured CD8+ T cells from PBMCs, obtained from culture after CMV antigen stimulation. The receptors originated from a human donor in good health (CMV status not recorded). Some clones in this sample may be carry-over from other donors' samples.

The chain has TRBV9 and TRBJ2-5; D might be TRBD2 (6 bases). CDR3 length equals 15 residues. V was trimmed by 4 bases and J by 4 bases, leaving 17 bases between them. Germline V gene data show CDR1 as SGDLS and CDR2 as YYNGEE. CDR3 sequence reads: CASSSQTRRGETQYF. As DNA, the CDR3 is TGTGCCAGCAGCTCTCAGACTAGGAGGGGAGAGACCCAGTACTTC.

The chain combines TRBV9 with TRBJ1-5; 7 bases align to TRBD1. Germline assignment: CDR1 SGDLS and CDR2 YYNGEE. V lost 4 bases, J lost 1 base, and 8 bases stayed unmatched. This CDR3 is built from 16 residues. CDR3 amino acids: CASSRSGQESNQPQHF. CDR3 bases: TGTGCCAGCAGCCGCAGCGGACAGGAGAGCAATCAGCCCCAGCATTTT.